The source of this T cell receptor (beta chain) is a study of T cell repertoires in cytomegalovirus infection. Whole-study context: Through public TCR beta signatures, both CMV infection and matching HLA type were indicated.

V was trimmed by 5 bases and J by 5 bases, leaving 9 bases between them. The CDR3 contains 13 residues. Germline CDR1 and CDR2: MNHNY and SVGAGI (reference sequence). TCRdb re-called the reads with MiXCR, one entry per CDR3 protein. The sample records under 350,000 distinct CDR3 sequences, about a tenth being singletons. Notes on the study in general: Cumulative frequency (of public TCR beta family members) identified carriers of CMV plus the relevant HLA.

This clonotype occurred many times. As yet, its antigen is unknown. The rearrangement uses TRBV6-6 and TRBJ2-2; D gene uncertain. The TCR originated in a human donor in good health (CMV status not recorded). Some clones in this sample may be carry-over from other donors' samples. What was sequenced was PBMCs. The CDR3 region is CASSNRGTGELFF. DNA for the CDR3: TGTGCCAGCAGTAACCGTGGAACCGGGGAGCTGTTTTTT.